The sequence of this T cell receptor (beta chain) was determined in a study of tissue T cells after allogeneic stem cell transplantation. Measured with immunoSEQ multiplex PCR; TCRdb has only the in-frame clones, and not every one. The table records 25,000 or so clones, 75% to 95% of them present only once. This CDR3 is 13 amino acids long. Germline-derived CDR1 and CDR2 are LGHDT and YNNKEL (reference sequence). Trimming stripped 3 bases from V and 7 bases from J, with 10 bases between. Study-wide points: TCR repertoires tracked anatomic similarity, regardless of disease or transplant status.

With regard to this clone: Its antigen is undetermined.

V is TRBV3-1 (or the pseudogene TRBV3-2) and J is TRBJ1-5; unclear D gene. This clonotype originated in a male donor at least 60 years old who later had graft-versus-host disease after an allogeneic stem cell transplant. Source: blood, taken before transplantation. This CDR3 reads CASSQSPRQPQHF. CDR3 nucleotides: TGTGCCAGCAGCCAGTCACCAAGACAGCCCCAGCATTTT.